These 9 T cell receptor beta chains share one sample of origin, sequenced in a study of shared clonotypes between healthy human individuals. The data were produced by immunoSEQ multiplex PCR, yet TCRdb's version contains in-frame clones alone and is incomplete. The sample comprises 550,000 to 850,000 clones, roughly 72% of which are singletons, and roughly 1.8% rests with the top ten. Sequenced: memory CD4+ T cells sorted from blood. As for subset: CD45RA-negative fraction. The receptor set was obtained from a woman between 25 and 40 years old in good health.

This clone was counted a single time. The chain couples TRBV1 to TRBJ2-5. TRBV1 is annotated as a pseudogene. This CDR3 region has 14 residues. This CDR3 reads CTRGLRVRKETQYF. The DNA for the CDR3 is TGCACCAGGGGTCTGAGAGTAAGGAAAGAGACCCAGTACTTC.

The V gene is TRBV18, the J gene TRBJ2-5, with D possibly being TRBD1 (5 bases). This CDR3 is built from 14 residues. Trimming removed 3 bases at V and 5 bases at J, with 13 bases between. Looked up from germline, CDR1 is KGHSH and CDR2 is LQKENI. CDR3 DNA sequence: TGTGCCAGCTCACCCAATTCAGGGTGGGAGACCCAGTACTTC. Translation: CASSPNSGWETQYF.

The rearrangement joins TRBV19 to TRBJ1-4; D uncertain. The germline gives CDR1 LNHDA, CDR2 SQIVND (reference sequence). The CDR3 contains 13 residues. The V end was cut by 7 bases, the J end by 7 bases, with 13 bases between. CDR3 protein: CASIGDIPEKLFF. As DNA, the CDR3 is TGTGCCAGTATTGGGGATATCCCTGAAAAACTGTTTTTT.

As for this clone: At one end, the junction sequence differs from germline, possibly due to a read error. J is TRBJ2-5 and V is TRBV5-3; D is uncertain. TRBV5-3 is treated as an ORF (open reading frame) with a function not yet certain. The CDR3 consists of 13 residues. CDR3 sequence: CASSLVGQETQYF. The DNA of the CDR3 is TGTGCCAGCAGCTTGGTAGGCCAAGAGACCCAGTACTTC.

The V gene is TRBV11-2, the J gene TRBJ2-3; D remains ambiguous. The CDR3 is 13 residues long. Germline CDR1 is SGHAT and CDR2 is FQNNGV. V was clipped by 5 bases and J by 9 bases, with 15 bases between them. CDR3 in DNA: TGTGCCAGCAGCACCTCGGACGGCCGAACGCAGTATTTT. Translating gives CASSTSDGRTQYF.

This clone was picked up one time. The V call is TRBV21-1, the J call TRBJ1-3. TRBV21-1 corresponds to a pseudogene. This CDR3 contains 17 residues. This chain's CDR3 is CASSKAGKERAGNTIYF. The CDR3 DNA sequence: TGTGCCAGCAGCAAAGCGGGAAAGGAAAGGGCTGGAAACACCATATATTTT.

In nucleotides, the CDR3 is TGTGCCAGCTGTCCGGACTATCTAAACACAGATACGCAGTATTTT. This gives the protein CASCPDYLNTDTQYF. V usage is TRBV18 and J usage is TRBJ2-3; the D gene is possibly TRBD2 (6 bases). CDR3 length equals 15 residues. Germline V CDR1 and CDR2: KGHSH, LQKENI. V lost 7 bases and J 2 bases, leaving 16 bases between the germline ends.

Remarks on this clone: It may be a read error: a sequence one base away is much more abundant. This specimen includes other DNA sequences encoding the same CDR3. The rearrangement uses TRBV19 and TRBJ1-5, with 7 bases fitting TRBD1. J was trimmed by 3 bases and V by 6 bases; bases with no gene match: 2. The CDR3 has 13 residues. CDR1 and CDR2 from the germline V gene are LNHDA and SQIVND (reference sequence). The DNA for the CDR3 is TGTGCCAGTAGCGGGACAGACAATCAGCCCCAGCATTTT. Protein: CASSGTDNQPQHF.

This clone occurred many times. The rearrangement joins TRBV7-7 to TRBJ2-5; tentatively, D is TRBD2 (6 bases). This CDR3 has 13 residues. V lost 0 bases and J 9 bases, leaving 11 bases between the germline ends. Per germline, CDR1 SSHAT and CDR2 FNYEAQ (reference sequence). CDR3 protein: CASSLARAGSQYF. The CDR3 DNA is TGTGCCAGCAGCTTAGCCAGGGCGGGGTCCCAGTACTTC.